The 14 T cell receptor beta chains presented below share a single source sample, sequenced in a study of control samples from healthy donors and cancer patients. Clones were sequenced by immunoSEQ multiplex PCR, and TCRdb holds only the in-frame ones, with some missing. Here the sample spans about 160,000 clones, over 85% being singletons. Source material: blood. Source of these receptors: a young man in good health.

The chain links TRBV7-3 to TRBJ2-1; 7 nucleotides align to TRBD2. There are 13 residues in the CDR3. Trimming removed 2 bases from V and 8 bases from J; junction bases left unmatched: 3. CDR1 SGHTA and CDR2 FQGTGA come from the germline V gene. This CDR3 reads CASSLVGGDEQFF. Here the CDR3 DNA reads TGTGCCAGCAGCTTAGTGGGAGGGGATGAGCAGTTCTTC.

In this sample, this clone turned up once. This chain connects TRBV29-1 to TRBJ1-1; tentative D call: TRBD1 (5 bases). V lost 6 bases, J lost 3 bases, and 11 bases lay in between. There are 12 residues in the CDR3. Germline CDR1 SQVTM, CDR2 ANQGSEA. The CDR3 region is CSVQVRDTEAFF. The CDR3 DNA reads TGCAGCGTACAGGTTAGGGACACTGAAGCTTTCTTT.

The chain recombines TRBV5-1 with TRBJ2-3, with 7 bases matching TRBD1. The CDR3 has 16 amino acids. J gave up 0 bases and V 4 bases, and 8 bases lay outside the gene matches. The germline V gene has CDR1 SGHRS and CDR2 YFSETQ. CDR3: CASSLQGTLSTDTQYF. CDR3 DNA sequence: TGCGCCAGCAGCCTACAGGGGACCTTGAGCACAGATACGCAGTATTTT.

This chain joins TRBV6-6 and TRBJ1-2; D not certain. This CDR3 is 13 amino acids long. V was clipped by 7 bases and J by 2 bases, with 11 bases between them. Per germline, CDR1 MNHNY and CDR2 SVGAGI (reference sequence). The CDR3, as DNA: TGTGCCAGCAAAGGTCCAAGAAACTATGGCTACACCTTC. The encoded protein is CASKGPRNYGYTF.

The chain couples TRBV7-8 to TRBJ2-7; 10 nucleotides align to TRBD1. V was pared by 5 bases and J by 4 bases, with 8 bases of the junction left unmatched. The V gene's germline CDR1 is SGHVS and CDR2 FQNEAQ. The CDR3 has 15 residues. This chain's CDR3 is CASSIRQGARYEQYF. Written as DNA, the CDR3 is TGTGCCAGCAGCATCAGACAGGGGGCGAGATACGAGCAGTACTTC.

For the CDR3, the DNA is TGTGCCAGCAGCCAAGGTGGACAACCGAACACTGAAGCTTTCTTT. It codes for CASSQGGQPNTEAFF. The chain couples TRBV3-1 (or the pseudogene TRBV3-2) to TRBJ1-1; possibly TRBD1 for D (5 bases). Germline V gene lookup returns CDR1 LGHDT and CDR2 YNNKEL (reference sequence). This CDR3 contains 15 residues. Trimming left V 1 base short and J 1 base short, with 10 bases between.

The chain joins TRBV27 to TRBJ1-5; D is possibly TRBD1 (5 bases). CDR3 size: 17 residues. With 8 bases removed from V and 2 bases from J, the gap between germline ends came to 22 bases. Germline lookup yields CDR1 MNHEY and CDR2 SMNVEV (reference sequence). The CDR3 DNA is TGTGCCAGCGGTGAAACCGGGACCCTCGGTGGCAATCAGCCCCAGCATTTT. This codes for CASGETGTLGGNQPQHF.

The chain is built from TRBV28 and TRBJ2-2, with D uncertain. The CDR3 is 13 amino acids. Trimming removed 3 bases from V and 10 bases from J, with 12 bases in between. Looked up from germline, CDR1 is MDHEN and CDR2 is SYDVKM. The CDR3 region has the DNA TGTGCCAGCAGTTTTGAACAAACGAAGGAGCTGTTTTTT. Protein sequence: CASSFEQTKELFF. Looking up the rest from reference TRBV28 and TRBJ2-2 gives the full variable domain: DVKVTQSSRYLVKRTGEKVFLECVQDMDHENMFWYRQDPGLGLRLIYFSYDVKMKEKGDIPEGYSVSREKKERFSLILESASTNQTSMYLCASSFEQTKELFFGEGSRLTVL.

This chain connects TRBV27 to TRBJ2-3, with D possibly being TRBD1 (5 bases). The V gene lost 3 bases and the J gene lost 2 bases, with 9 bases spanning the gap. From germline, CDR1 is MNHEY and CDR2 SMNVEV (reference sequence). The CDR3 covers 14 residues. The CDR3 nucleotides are TGTGCCAGCAGTTTCTCAGGGAACACAGATACGCAGTATTTT. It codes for CASSFSGNTDTQYF.

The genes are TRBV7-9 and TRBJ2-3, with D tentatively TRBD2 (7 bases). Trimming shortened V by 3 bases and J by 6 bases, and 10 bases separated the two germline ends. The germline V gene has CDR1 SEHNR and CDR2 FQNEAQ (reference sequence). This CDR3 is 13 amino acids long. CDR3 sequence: CASSFGGRDTQYF. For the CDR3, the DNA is TGTGCCAGCAGCTTCGGGGGGCGGGATACGCAGTATTTT.

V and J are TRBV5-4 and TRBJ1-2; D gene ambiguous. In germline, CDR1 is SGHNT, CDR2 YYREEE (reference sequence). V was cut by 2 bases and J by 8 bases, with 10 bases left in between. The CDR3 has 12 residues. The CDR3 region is CASSFDSSGYTF. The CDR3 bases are TGTGCCAGCAGCTTCGACTCCTCCGGCTACACCTTC.

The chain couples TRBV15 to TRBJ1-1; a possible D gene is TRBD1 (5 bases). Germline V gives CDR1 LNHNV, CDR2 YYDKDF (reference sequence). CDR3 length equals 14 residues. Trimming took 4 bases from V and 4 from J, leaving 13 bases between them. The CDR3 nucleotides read TGTGCCACCAGCACCAGGGTCTCCAGCACTGAAGCTTTCTTT. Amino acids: CATSTRVSSTEAFF. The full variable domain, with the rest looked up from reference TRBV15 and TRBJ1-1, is DAMVIQNPRYQVTQFGKPVTLSCSQTLNHNVMYWYQQKSSQAPKLLFHYYDKDFNNEADTPDNFQSRRPNTSFCFLDIRSPGLGDTAMYLCATSTRVSSTEAFFGQGTRLTVV.

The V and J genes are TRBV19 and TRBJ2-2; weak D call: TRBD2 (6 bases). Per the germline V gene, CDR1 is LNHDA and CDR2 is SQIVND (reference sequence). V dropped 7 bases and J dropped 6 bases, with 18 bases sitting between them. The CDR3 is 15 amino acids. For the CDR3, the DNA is TGTGCCAGTAATAGCAGGTGGGAGGCTGCCGGGGAGCTGTTTTTT. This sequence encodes CASNSRWEAAGELFF.

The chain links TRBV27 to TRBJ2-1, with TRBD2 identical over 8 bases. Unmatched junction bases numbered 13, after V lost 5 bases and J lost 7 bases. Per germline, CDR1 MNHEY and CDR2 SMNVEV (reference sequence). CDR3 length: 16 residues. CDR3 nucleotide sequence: TGTGCCAGCAGTCCCTCCCTGAGCGGGAGCGGGAATGAGCAGTTCTTC. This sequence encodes CASSPSLSGSGNEQFF.